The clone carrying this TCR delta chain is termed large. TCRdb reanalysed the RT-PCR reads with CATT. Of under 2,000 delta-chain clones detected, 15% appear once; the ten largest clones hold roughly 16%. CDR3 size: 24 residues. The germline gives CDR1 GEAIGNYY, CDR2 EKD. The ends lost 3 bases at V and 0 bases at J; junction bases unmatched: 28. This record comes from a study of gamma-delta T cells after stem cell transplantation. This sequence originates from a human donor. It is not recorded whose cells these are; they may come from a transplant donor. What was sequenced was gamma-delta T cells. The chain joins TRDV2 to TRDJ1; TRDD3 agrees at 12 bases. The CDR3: CACDVVSIGLNVAGGYGDTDKLIF. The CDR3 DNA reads TGTGCCTGTGACGTTGTCTCCATCGGACTGAATGTGGCTGGGGGATACGGGGACACCGATAAACTCATCTTT.